This T cell receptor (beta chain) was identified during a study of CD8 T cells in ankylosing spondylitis. The germline CDR1 and CDR2 sequences are SQVTM and ANQGSEA. The CDR3 has 12 residues. J gave up 3 bases and V 7 bases, and 3 bases lay outside the gene matches. TCRdb processed the 5' RACE reads anew with MiXCR; each CDR3 protein has one entry. Of 100,000 or so distinct CDR3 sequences listed, more than 20% are singletons. The TCR originated in a male donor with ankylosing spondylitis. The V and J genes are TRBV29-1 and TRBJ1-5, with 7 positions matching TRBD1. The sample taken for sequencing was synovial fluid, either unsorted or a sorted T cell fraction (not recorded which). The CDR3 here is CSATGANQPQHF. CDR3 in DNA: TGCAGCGCCACAGGGGCCAATCAGCCCCAGCATTTT.